A single sample is the source of the 31 T cell receptor beta chains below, sequenced in a study of T cell repertoires in cytomegalovirus infection. Antigen specificity for these receptors is unknown. TCRdb reanalysed the reads using MiXCR and keeps one entry per CDR3 protein. The table shows roughly 990,000 distinct CDR3 sequences, with around 29% occurring only once. The input for sequencing was cultured CD8+ T cells from PBMCs, taken from culture after CMV antigen stimulation. Every receptor here comes from a human donor in good health (CMV status not recorded). Some clones in this sample may be carry-over from other donors' samples.

Here the CDR3 DNA reads TGTGCCAGCAGTTACTCGGGACTAGGCTACGAGCAGTACTTC. Translated, it gives CASSYSGLGYEQYF. The chain uses TRBV12-3 or TRBV12-4 and TRBJ2-7, with 8 bases that match TRBD2. The V and J ends lost 4 bases and 3 bases, in that order; junction bases with no gene match: 5. The CDR3 consists of 14 residues.

J is TRBJ2-2 and V is TRBV10-3, with 9 bases matching TRBD1. The CDR3 has 16 amino acids. From germline, CDR1 is ENHRY and CDR2 SYGVKD. V trimming: 7 bases; J trimming: 5 bases; junction bases outside the gene matches: 11. The CDR3 region is CAIKESGQGGTGELFF. The CDR3 DNA follows: TGTGCCATCAAGGAGTCGGGACAGGGTGGTACCGGGGAGCTGTTTTTT.

The chain carries TRBV6-2 or TRBV6-3 and TRBJ1-4, with D maybe TRBD1 (5 bases). The CDR3 runs 18 residues. Trimming took 2 bases from V and 0 from J, leaving 16 bases between them. Looked up from germline, CDR1 is MNHEY and CDR2 is SVGEGT. In nucleotides, the CDR3 is TGTGCCAGCAGTTACGATGGGACCGGGTATGCAACTAATGAAAAACTGTTTTTT. Translating it yields CASSYDGTGYATNEKLFF.

The V gene is TRBV27, the J gene TRBJ1-1; 8 bases fit TRBD1. The germline gives CDR1 MNHEY, CDR2 SMNVEV (reference sequence). The CDR3 covers 12 residues. The trim removed 8 bases at V and 12 bases at J, leaving 11 bases unmatched. CDR3 bases: TGTGCCAGCGGAGTTCCAGGACAGGGCTCTTTCTTT. Protein sequence: CASGVPGQGSFF.

The gene calls are TRBV27 and TRBJ1-2; no clear D gene. The germline V gene has CDR1 MNHEY and CDR2 SMNVEV (reference sequence). The CDR3 is 14 amino acids. V dropped 2 bases and J dropped 4 bases, with 11 bases sitting between them. The DNA of the CDR3 is TGTGCCAGCAGTTTAGGGCCTCTGCTCTATGGCTACACCTTC. Its protein product is CASSLGPLLYGYTF.

This clonotype was seen more than once but under ten times. In DNA form, the CDR3 reads TGTGCCAGTAGCACAGGGCCTAATTCACCCCTCCACTTT. Translating it yields CASSTGPNSPLHF. V is TRBV19 and J is TRBJ1-6, with a possible D match to TRBD1 (6 bases). This CDR3 is 13 amino acids long. The V and J ends lost 6 bases and 6 bases respectively, with 9 bases between them. Germline V lookup: CDR1 LNHDA, CDR2 SQIVND (reference sequence). The full variable domain, rest sourced from reference TRBV19 and TRBJ1-6, is DGGITQSPKYLFRKEGQNVTLSCEQNLNHDAMYWYRQDPGQGLRLIYYSQIVNDFQKGDIAEGYSVSREKKESFPLTVTSAQKNPTAFYLCASSTGPNSPLHFGNGTRLTVT.

The chain joins TRBV6-5 to TRBJ2-3; possible D gene TRBD1, 5 bases. CDR3 size: 13 residues. The V end lost 8 bases, the J end lost 2 bases, and 11 bases lay between the germline ends. Germline CDR1 MNHEY, CDR2 SVGAGI. DNA for the CDR3: TGTGCCAGCTTCGATGGGGCCACAGATACGCAGTATTTT. Translated, it gives CASFDGATDTQYF.

The DNA for the CDR3 is TGCGCCAGCAGCCTGTCTAGATGGTCGAACAAGAACGAAGCTTTCTTT. This translates into CASSLSRWSNKNEAFF. The chain combines TRBV4-1 with TRBJ1-1; D not resolved. Between the trimmed V and J ends, which lost 4 bases and 8 bases, there was a span of 23 bases. CDR3 size: 16 residues. Germline V gives CDR1 MGHRA, CDR2 YSYEKL.

This clonotype was seen a handful of times. The chain links TRBV7-9 to TRBJ2-2, with D perhaps TRBD1 (6 bases). Germline V gives CDR1 SEHNR, CDR2 FQNEAQ (reference sequence). V gave up 5 bases and J gave up 9 bases, with 10 bases separating them. CDR3 length equals 12 residues. The CDR3 loop reads CASSPGGRELFF. CDR3 nucleotide sequence: TGTGCCAGCAGCCCTGGGGGCCGGGAGCTGTTTTTT.

The chain combines TRBV20-1 with TRBJ2-3; D is perhaps TRBD1 or TRBD2 (6 bases each). The germline CDR1 and CDR2 sequences are DFQATT and SNEGSKA (reference sequence). The CDR3 is 15 amino acids. With 0 bases removed from V and 2 bases from J, the gap between germline ends came to 12 bases. CDR3 amino acids: CSARDSGANTDTQYF. Written as DNA, the CDR3 is TGCAGTGCTAGAGATTCGGGGGCTAACACAGATACGCAGTATTTT.

V and J are TRBV6-2 or TRBV6-3 and TRBJ2-7; TRBD1 is a possible D gene (5 bases). The V end lost 5 bases, the J end lost 2 bases, and 16 bases lay between the germline ends. Germline values: CDR1 MNHEY, CDR2 SVGEGT. This CDR3 is built from 15 residues. The CDR3 bases are TGTGCCAGCAGTGAAATAAAGGGGTTGGCCTACGAGCAGTACTTC. Protein sequence: CASSEIKGLAYEQYF.

This clonotype appeared a few times. The chain links TRBV20-1 to TRBJ1-5, with a weak D call TRBD1 (5 bases). V was cut by 4 bases and J by 1 base, with 11 bases left in between. The germline V gene has CDR1 DFQATT and CDR2 SNEGSKA (reference sequence). This CDR3 has 14 residues. The CDR3 DNA is TGCAGTGCTATCGGACACGGGAGCAATCAGCCCCAGCATTTT. Protein: CSAIGHGSNQPQHF.

This clonotype was detected only a few times. The genes are TRBV12-3 or TRBV12-4 and TRBJ1-1, with D perhaps matching TRBD1 (5 bases). V gave up 4 bases and J gave up 2 bases, with 11 bases separating them. The CDR3 totals 14 residues. Here the CDR3 DNA reads TGTGCCAGCAGTTCGACAGCGTTTAACACTGAAGCTTTCTTT. Translated, it gives CASSSTAFNTEAFF.

The rearrangement links TRBV14 to TRBJ1-6; 8 bases map to TRBD1. The germline V gene has CDR1 SGHDN and CDR2 FVKESK. Unmatched junction bases numbered 10, after V lost 4 bases and J lost 8 bases. The CDR3 contains 16 residues. The CDR3 sequence is CASSPSRTGRDSPLHF. CDR3 sequence (DNA): TGTGCCAGCAGCCCCTCCAGGACAGGGAGGGATTCACCCCTCCACTTT.

With respect to this clonotype: A much larger clone is a single base away; this may be a read error. The chain carries TRBV7-6 and TRBJ1-3, with D possibly matching TRBD1 (6 bases). Germline V gene data show CDR1 as SGHVS and CDR2 as FNYEAQ. The CDR3 sequence is 17 residues long. The CDR3 DNA is TGTGTCAGCAGCTTAGGAGGGCCGGGGGCAGCTGGAAACACCATATATTTT. This sequence encodes CVSSLGGPGAAGNTIYF.

The chain is built from TRBV20-1 and TRBJ1-1, with D possibly being TRBD1 (5 bases). The CDR3 is 13 residues long. Germline CDR1 reads DFQATT; CDR2 reads SNEGSKA (reference sequence). V gave up 0 bases and J gave up 4 bases, with 9 bases separating them. CDR3 protein: CSARERGITEAFF. Written as DNA, the CDR3 is TGCAGTGCTAGAGAGCGGGGGATCACTGAAGCTTTCTTT.

This clonotype was found once. The genes are TRBV6-5 and TRBJ2-7; the D gene could be TRBD1 or TRBD2 (5 bases each). Trimming cost V 2 bases and J 3 bases, with 11 bases left between them. The CDR3 runs 14 residues. CDR1 is MNHEY, CDR2 SVGAGI, per germline. The CDR3 reads CASSYGGRYYEQYF. CDR3 coding DNA: TGTGCCAGCAGTTACGGGGGTCGTTACTACGAGCAGTACTTC.

V and J are TRBV9 and TRBJ1-2; unclear D gene. Germline values: CDR1 SGDLS, CDR2 YYNGEE. This CDR3 has 14 amino acids. V dropped 0 bases and J dropped 0 bases, with 6 bases sitting between them. The CDR3 loop is CASSVDLANYGYTF. The CDR3 nucleotides are TGTGCCAGCAGCGTAGATTTGGCTAACTATGGCTACACCTTC.

The chain employs TRBV6-1 and TRBJ2-5, with TRBD1 as a possible D gene (8 bases). There are 14 residues in the CDR3. The ends were cut back, 10 bases at V and 5 bases at J, with 20 bases in the middle. Germline loops: CDR1 MNHNS, CDR2 SASEGT. The CDR3 region is CATHRGGDRETQYF. CDR3 nucleotides: TGTGCCACCCACAGGGGGGGGGACAGGGAGACCCAGTACTTC.

The gene calls are TRBV10-3 and TRBJ2-3; 8 nucleotides align to TRBD2. This CDR3 spans 15 amino acids. Germline CDR1 reads ENHRY; CDR2 reads SYGVKD. Trimming at V came to 3 bases and at J to 6 bases, leaving 8 bases not matched to a gene. CDR3 amino acids: CAISDPTSAIDTQYF. The DNA for the CDR3 is TGTGCCATCAGTGACCCGACTAGCGCTATCGATACGCAGTATTTT.

Details on this clonotype: Since a much larger clone is just one base distant, this may be a read error. CDR3 amino acids: CASSLATPGGLNEQFF. The CDR3 DNA reads TGTGCCAGCAGCTTAGCGACGCCGGGGGGGCTTAATGAGCAGTTCTTC. This chain uses TRBV7-6 with TRBJ2-1; TRBD2 agrees at 8 bases. The CDR3 runs to 16 residues. V was clipped by 0 bases and J by 7 bases; unmatched bases: 8. Germline CDR1 and CDR2: SGHVS and FNYEAQ.

This chain joins TRBV4-1 and TRBJ2-1, with D perhaps TRBD1 (5 bases). This CDR3 has 15 residues. The ends were cut back, 1 base at V and 4 bases at J, with 11 bases in the middle. The germline V gene has CDR1 MGHRA and CDR2 YSYEKL. The CDR3 DNA follows: TGCGCCAGCAGCCAAGTCAGGGCAGAGTACAATGAGCAGTTCTTC. Protein product: CASSQVRAEYNEQFF.

This chain uses TRBV6-2 or TRBV6-3 with TRBJ2-1; maybe TRBD1 (6 bases). Germline assignment: CDR1 MNHEY and CDR2 SVGEGT. The V end lost 2 bases, the J end lost 4 bases, and 18 bases lay between the germline ends. This CDR3 spans 17 amino acids. CDR3 residues: CASSYVHPGTPYNEQFF. The CDR3 nucleotides read TGTGCCAGCAGTTACGTACATCCCGGGACACCATACAATGAGCAGTTCTTC.

This clonotype occurred a few times. The chain links TRBV19 to TRBJ1-2, with D hard to call. V was clipped by 3 bases and J by 0 bases, with 8 bases between them. Germline assignment: CDR1 LNHDA and CDR2 SQIVND (reference sequence). CDR3 length: 14 amino acids. CDR3 nucleotides: TGTGCCAGTAGTATCGAAGGAGCTAACTATGGCTACACCTTC. Translating it yields CASSIEGANYGYTF.

The V gene is TRBV27, the J gene TRBJ1-2; D not certain. Trimming pared 5 bases from V and 4 bases from J, leaving 17 bases between. Germline CDR1 reads MNHEY; CDR2 reads SMNVEV (reference sequence). The CDR3 length is 15 residues. The CDR3 sequence is CASSLRGGPSYGYTF. For the CDR3, the DNA is TGTGCCAGCAGTCTCAGAGGAGGGCCCTCCTATGGCTACACCTTC.

V gene TRBV6-1 combines with J gene TRBJ2-1; D may match TRBD1 or TRBD2 (6 bases each). V was trimmed by 0 bases and J by 5 bases, leaving 14 bases between them. CDR3 length equals 16 residues. The germline V gene encodes CDR1 MNHNS and CDR2 SASEGT. CDR3 in DNA: TGTGCCAGCAGTGAAGCCTTCTTTAGGGGGGACAATGAGCAGTTCTTC. Encoded protein: CASSEAFFRGDNEQFF.

This clonotype was counted a few times. The rearrangement uses TRBV11-2 and TRBJ2-1; 9 bases fit TRBD2. This CDR3 has 15 amino acids. Trimming at V came to 4 bases and at J to 4 bases, leaving 5 bases not matched to a gene. In germline, CDR1 is SGHAT, CDR2 FQNNGV. The CDR3 region is CASSSLAGQYNEQFF. For the CDR3, the DNA is TGTGCCAGCAGCTCTCTAGCGGGGCAGTACAATGAGCAGTTCTTC.

This sequence joins TRBV9 and TRBJ2-5; 7 bases fit TRBD1. This CDR3 contains 16 residues. Germline loops: CDR1 SGDLS, CDR2 YYNGEE. V trimming: 4 bases; J trimming: 2 bases; junction bases outside the gene matches: 11. The CDR3 sequence: CASSPSAGGRQETQYF. CDR3 DNA: TGTGCCAGCAGCCCTTCTGCAGGGGGAAGGCAAGAGACCCAGTACTTC.

This chain uses TRBV6-5 with TRBJ2-1; D not resolved. The CDR3 loop spans 13 amino acids. CDR1 is MNHEY and CDR2 is SVGAGI in the germline V gene. The V end was cut by 8 bases, the J end by 4 bases, with 12 bases between. The CDR3 sequence is CASHGQSYNEQFF. CDR3 bases: TGTGCCAGCCATGGGCAGTCTTACAATGAGCAGTTCTTC.

The rearrangement joins TRBV29-1 to TRBJ2-1; 7 positions match TRBD2. The CDR3 runs to 14 residues. J lost 2 bases, V lost 3 bases, and 4 bases had no gene match. Germline CDR1 is SQVTM and CDR2 is ANQGSEA. CDR3 amino acids: CSVEGRGAYNEQFF. The DNA for the CDR3 is TGCAGCGTTGAGGGACGGGGGGCCTACAATGAGCAGTTCTTC.

The CDR3 DNA reads as TGTGCCAGCAGTGCTCTCCAATTCTCTGGGGCCAACGTCCTGACTTTC. As protein: CASSALQFSGANVLTF. The chain recombines TRBV25-1 with TRBJ2-6; unclear D gene. Germline V CDR1 and CDR2: MGHDK, SYGVNS. The CDR3 extends over 16 amino acids. V lost 4 bases to trimming and J lost 0 bases, with 10 bases between them.